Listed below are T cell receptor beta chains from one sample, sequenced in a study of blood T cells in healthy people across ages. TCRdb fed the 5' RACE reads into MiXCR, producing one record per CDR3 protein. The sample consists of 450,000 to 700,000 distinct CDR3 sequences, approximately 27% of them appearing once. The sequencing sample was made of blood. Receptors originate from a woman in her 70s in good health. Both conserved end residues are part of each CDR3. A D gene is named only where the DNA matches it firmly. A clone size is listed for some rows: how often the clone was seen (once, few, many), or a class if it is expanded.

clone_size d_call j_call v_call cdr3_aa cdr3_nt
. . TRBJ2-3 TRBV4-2 CASSQGPAGDDTQYF TGTGCCAGCAGCCAAGGTCCAGCGGGTGACGATACGCAGTATTTT
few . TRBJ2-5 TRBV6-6 CASSLSGTQQETQYF TGTGCCAGCAGTCTATCCGGGACACAGCAAGAGACCCAGTACTTC
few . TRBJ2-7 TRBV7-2 CASSFGSGYEQYF TGTGCCAGCAGCTTTGGGTCGGGATACGAGCAGTACTTC
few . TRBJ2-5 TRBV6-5 CASSYERGATQYF TGTGCCAGCAGTTATGAACGGGGGGCGACCCAGTACTTC
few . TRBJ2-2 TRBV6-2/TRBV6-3 CASQVLRNTGELFF TGTGCCAGCCAAGTACTTAGGAACACCGGGGAGCTGTTTTTT
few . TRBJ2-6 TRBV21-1 CASSKKGREAFSGANVLTF TGTGCCAGCAGCAAAAAGGGCCGAGAGGCTTTCTCTGGGGCCAACGTCCTGACTTTC
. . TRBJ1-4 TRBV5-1 CASSLPGSRGTNEKLFF TGCGCCAGCAGCTTACCGGGTTCCAGAGGAACTAATGAAAAACTGTTTTTT
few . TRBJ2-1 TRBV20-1 CSARETAYNEQFF TGCAGTGCTAGAGAGACAGCCTACAATGAGCAGTTCTTC
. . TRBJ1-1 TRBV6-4 CASSEIWLGEAFF TGTGCCAGCAGTGAAATTTGGCTTGGTGAAGCTTTCTTT
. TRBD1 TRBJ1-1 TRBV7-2 CASSQGQSTEAFF TGTGCCAGCAGCCAGGGACAGTCCACTGAAGCTTTCTTT
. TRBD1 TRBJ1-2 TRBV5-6 CASSFPTDRGHGYTF TGTGCCAGCAGCTTCCCGACGGACAGGGGGCATGGCTACACCTTC
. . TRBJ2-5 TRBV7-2 CASSRDGLDQETQYF TGTGCCAGCAGCAGGGACGGTTTAGACCAAGAGACCCAGTACTTC
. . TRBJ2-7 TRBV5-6 CASQGRDEQYF TGTGCCAGCCAGGGAAGAGACGAGCAGTACTTC
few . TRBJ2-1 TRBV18 CASSLTGLLHYNEQFF TGTGCCAGCTCACTAACGGGGCTCCTCCACTACAATGAGCAGTTCTTC
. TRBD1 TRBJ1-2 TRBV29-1 CSVEGAGTGGNGYTF TGCAGCGTTGAAGGTGCGGGGACAGGAGGGAATGGCTACACCTTC
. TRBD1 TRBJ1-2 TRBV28 CASSWGQSNYGYTF TGTGCCAGCAGTTGGGGACAGTCTAACTATGGCTACACCTTC
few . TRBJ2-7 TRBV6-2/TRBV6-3 CASSYLQGSYEQYF TGTGCCAGCAGTTACCTCCAGGGGTCATACGAGCAGTACTTC
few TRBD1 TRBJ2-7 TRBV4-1 CASSQVWGQPTYEQYF TGCGCCAGCAGCCAAGTTTGGGGACAGCCTACCTACGAGCAGTACTTC
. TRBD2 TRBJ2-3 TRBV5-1 CASSPGLTSGGSTDTQYF TGCGCCAGCAGCCCGGGCCTCACTAGCGGGGGAAGCACAGATACGCAGTATTTT
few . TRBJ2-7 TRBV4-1 CASSPSLVLANEQYF TGCGCCAGCAGCCCCAGTCTCGTTCTAGCGAACGAGCAGTACTTC
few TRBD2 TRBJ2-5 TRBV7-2 CASRGTSGETQYF TGTGCCAGCAGAGGGACTAGCGGTGAGACCCAGTACTTC
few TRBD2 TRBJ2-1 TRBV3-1 CASSPLAGGPQFF TGTGCCAGCAGCCCGCTAGCGGGGGGGCCGCAGTTCTTC
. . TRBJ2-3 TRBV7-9 CASSRTKGFTDTQYF TGTGCCAGCAGCCGGACAAAGGGGTTCACAGATACGCAGTATTTT
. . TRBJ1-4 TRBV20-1 CSARESGGEKLFF TGCAGTGCTAGAGAATCGGGAGGTGAAAAACTGTTTTTT
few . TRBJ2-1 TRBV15 CATGKGGSYNEQFF TGTGCCACCGGGAAAGGGGGGTCCTACAATGAGCAGTTCTTC
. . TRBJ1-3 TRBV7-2 CASSLSPGRTGNTIYF TGTGCCAGCAGCCTCTCCCCAGGGAGGACTGGAAACACCATATATTTT
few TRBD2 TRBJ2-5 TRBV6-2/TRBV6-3 CASSYAGTSGKTQYF TGTGCCAGCAGTTACGCCGGGACTAGCGGCAAGACCCAGTACTTC
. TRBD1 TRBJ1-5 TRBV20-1 CSAWDRGEGNQPQHF TGCAGTGCGTGGGACAGGGGAGAGGGCAATCAGCCCCAGCATTTT
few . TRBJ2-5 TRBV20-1 CSAPSSFLNQETQYF TGCAGTGCTCCCAGTTCTTTTCTGAACCAAGAGACCCAGTACTTC
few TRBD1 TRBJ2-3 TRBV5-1 CASSVSGTGADTQYF TGCGCCAGCAGCGTATCCGGGACAGGGGCAGATACGCAGTATTTT
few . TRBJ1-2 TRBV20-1 CSASLEAGTNNYGYTF TGCAGTGCTAGTCTAGAGGCAGGAACGAATAACTATGGCTACACCTTC
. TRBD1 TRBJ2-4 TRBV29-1 CSVEEQGAIQYF TGCAGCGTTGAGGAACAGGGGGCCATTCAGTACTTC
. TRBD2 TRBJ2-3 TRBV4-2 CASSQATSGGDTQYF TGTGCCAGCAGCCAAGCGACTAGCGGGGGGGATACGCAGTATTTT
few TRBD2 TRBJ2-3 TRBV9 CASSVVDSGGAYADTQYF TGTGCCAGCAGCGTAGTCGATAGCGGGGGAGCCTACGCAGATACGCAGTATTTT
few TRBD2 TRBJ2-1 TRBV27 CASMGSSGGYNEQFF TGTGCCAGCATGGGGTCTAGCGGGGGCTACAATGAGCAGTTCTTC
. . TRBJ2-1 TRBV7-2 CASSPEGGRQFF TGTGCCAGCAGCCCCGAGGGGGGGCGGCAGTTCTTC
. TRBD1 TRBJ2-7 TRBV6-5 CASSDQGQLSF TGTGCCAGCAGCGATCAGGGACAGCTGAGCTTC
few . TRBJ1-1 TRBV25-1 CASSEFGDSTEAFF TGTGCCAGCAGTGAATTCGGGGATTCTACTGAAGCTTTCTTT
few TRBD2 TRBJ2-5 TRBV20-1 CGAGRGQAETQYF TGCGGCGCGGGGAGGGGTCAGGCAGAGACCCAGTACTTC
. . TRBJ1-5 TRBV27 CASSDGGPQHF TGTGCCAGCAGTGACGGCGGGCCCCAGCATTTT
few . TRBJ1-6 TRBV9 CASSGRTGPLNSPLHF TGTGCCAGCAGCGGCAGAACAGGGCCTCTTAATTCACCCCTCCACTTT
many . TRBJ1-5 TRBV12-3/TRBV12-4 CASSLKGNNQPQHF TGTGCCAGCAGTTTAAAGGGTAACAATCAGCCCCAGCATTTT
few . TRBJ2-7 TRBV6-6 CASSLGVQSSYEQYF TGTGCCAGCAGTTTGGGCGTTCAGAGCTCCTACGAGCAGTACTTC
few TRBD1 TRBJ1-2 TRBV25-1 CASGGTGAHYGYTF TGTGCCAGCGGGGGGACAGGCGCGCACTATGGCTACACCTTC
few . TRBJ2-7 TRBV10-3 CAARDVLYEQYF TGTGCCGCCCGGGACGTCCTCTACGAGCAGTACTTC
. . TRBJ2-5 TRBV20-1 CSARDSTRQQETQYF TGCAGTGCTAGAGATAGCACGCGGCAACAAGAGACCCAGTACTTC
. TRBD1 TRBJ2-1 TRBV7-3 CASSATGGSYNEQFF TGTGCCAGCAGCGCCACAGGGGGTTCCTACAATGAGCAGTTCTTC
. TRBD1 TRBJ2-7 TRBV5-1 CASSSDPPGQGYERYF TGCGCCAGCAGCTCAGATCCACCGGGACAGGGTTACGAGCGGTACTTC
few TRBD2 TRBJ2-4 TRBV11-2 CASSGLAGGLAKNIQYF TGTGCCAGCAGCGGACTAGCGGGGGGACTAGCCAAAAACATTCAGTACTTC
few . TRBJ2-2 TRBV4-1 CASSPSGQLNTGELFF TGCGCCAGCAGCCCTTCCGGGCAGCTGAACACCGGGGAGCTGTTTTTT
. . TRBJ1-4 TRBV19 CASSWGEKLFF TGTGCCAGTAGTTGGGGTGAAAAACTGTTTTTT
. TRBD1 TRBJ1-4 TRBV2 CARGTGRSPSTNEKLFF TGTGCCAGGGGGACAGGGAGGTCGCCCTCAACTAATGAAAAACTGTTTTTT
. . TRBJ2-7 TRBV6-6 CASSYRGGQNYEQYF TGTGCCAGCAGTTATCGGGGGGGACAGAATTACGAGCAGTACTTC
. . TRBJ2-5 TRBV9 CASSGDRSNLETQYF TGTGCCAGCAGCGGTGACAGGTCCAATTTGGAGACCCAGTACTTC
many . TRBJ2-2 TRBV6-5 CASSAGAGELFF TGTGCCAGCAGTGCCGGCGCCGGGGAGCTGTTTTTT
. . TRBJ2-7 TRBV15 CATSRARGVAGYEQYF TGTGCCACCAGCAGAGCTCGTGGGGTAGCTGGCTACGAGCAGTACTTC
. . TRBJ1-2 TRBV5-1 CASRVGLTANYGYTF TGCGCCAGCCGCGTCGGGCTAACAGCTAACTATGGCTACACCTTC
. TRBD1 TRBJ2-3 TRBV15 CATRKDRGSLRDRTDTQYF TGTGCCACCAGAAAGGACAGGGGTTCCCTACGGGACAGGACAGATACGCAGTATTTT
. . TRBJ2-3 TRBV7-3 CASSLRTLGGDTQYF TGTGCCAGCAGCTTAAGGACCTTGGGGGGAGATACGCAGTATTTT